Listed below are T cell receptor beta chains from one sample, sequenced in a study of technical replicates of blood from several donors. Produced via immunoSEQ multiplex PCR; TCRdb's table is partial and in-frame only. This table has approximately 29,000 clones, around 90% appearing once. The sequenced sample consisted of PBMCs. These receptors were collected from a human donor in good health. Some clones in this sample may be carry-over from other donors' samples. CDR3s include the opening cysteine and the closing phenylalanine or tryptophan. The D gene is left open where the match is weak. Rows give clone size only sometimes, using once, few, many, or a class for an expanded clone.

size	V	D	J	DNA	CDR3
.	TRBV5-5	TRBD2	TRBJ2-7	TGTGCCAGCAGCAGAACGGGACTAGCCTACGAGCAGTACTTC	CASSRTGLAYEQYF
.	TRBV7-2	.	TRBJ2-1	TGTGCCAGCAGCTTTTTGCTAGCGGAGCAGTTCTTC	CASSFLLAEQFF
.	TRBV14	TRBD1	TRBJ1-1	TGTGCCAGCAGCCTATCAGGGGGAACAGGCCGCAAGGAAGCTTTCTTT	CASSLSGGTGRKEAFF
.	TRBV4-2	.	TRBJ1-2	TGTGCCAGCAGCCAAGACCACGGTCCATATGGCTACACCTTC	CASSQDHGPYGYTF
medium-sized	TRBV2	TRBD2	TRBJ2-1	TGTGCCAGCAGTGAAGGGGGGGGAAGTTGGCAGTTCTTC	CASSEGGGSWQFF
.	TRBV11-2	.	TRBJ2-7	TGTGCCAGCAGCTTAAAGGGGGGACTATACGAGCAGTACTTC	CASSLKGGLYEQYF
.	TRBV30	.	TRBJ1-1	TGTGCCTGGGACAGGACATTGAACACTGAAGCTTTCTTT	CAWDRTLNTEAFF
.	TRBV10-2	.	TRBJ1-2	TGCGCCAGCAGTGAGACAGGATACTATGGCTACACCTTC	CASSETGYYGYTF
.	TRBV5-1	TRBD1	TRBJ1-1	TGCGCCAGCAGCTCAGACAGGGTAGGCACTGAAGCTTTCTTT	CASSSDRVGTEAFF
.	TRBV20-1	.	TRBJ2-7	TGCAGTGCTAGAGATCGGGACGAGCAGTACTTC	CSARDRDEQYF
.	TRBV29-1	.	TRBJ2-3	TGCAGCGTTGTCTCGTGGGAGCCAGATACGCAGTATTTT	CSVVSWEPDTQYF
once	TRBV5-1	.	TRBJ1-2	TGCGCCAGCAGCTTGGACAGTCCTAACTATGGCTACACCTTC	CASSLDSPNYGYTF
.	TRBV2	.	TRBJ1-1	TGTGCCAGCAGAACCTCAGGTGTCGGGAACACTGAAGCTTTCTTT	CASRTSGVGNTEAFF
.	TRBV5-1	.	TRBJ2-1	TGCGCCAGCAGCTTGGAGACAGCGGGTGAGCAGTTCTTC	CASSLETAGEQFF
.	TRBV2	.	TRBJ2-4	TGTGCCAGCAGCGGGGACCAGGGGGGAGCCAAAAACATTCAGTACTTC	CASSGDQGGAKNIQYF
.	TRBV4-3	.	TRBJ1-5	TGCGCCAGCAGCCAAGACCGGGATAGCAATCAGCCCCAGCATTTT	CASSQDRDSNQPQHF
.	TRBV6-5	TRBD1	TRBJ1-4	TGTGCCGCCAGGGGACAGACTAATGAAAAACTGTTTTTT	CAARGQTNEKLFF
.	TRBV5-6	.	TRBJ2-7	TGTGCCAGCGGTAGAATCTGGGGGACAAACTACGAGCAGTACTTC	CASGRIWGTNYEQYF
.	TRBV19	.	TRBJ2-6	TGTGCCACCCAGGACATTTCTGGGGCCAACGTCCTGACTTTC	CATQDISGANVLTF
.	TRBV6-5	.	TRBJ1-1	TGTGCCAGCAGAAGTTCAGACACTGAAGCTTTCTTT	CASRSSDTEAFF
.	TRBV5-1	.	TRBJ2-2	TGCGCCAGCAGCTTGGCTCTAGCCAACACCGGGGAGCTGTTTTTT	CASSLALANTGELFF
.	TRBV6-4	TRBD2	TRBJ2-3	TGTGCCAGCAGTCAGGGGACTAGGACAGATACGCAGTATTTT	CASSQGTRTDTQYF
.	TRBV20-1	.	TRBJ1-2	TGCAGTGCTAGGGTCGGAGGTGGCTACACCTTC	CSARVGGGYTF
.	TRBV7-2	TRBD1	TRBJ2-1	TGTGCCAGCAGCTTGTTACAGGGGAATGAGCAGTTCTTC	CASSLLQGNEQFF
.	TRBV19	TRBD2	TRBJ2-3	TGTGCCACCTCCCACACGACTAGCGGCACAGATACGCAGTATTTT	CATSHTTSGTDTQYF
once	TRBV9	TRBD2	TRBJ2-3	TGTGCCAGCAGCGAGACTAGCGGGGGGTTCGATACGCAGTATTTT	CASSETSGGFDTQYF
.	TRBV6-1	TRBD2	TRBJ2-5	TGTGCCAGCAGTGATAAGGGGACTAGGTTCGCGGAGACCCAGTACTTC	CASSDKGTRFAETQYF
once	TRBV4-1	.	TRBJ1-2	TGCGCCAGCAGCCAAGGAATCCGCGTAGACTATGGCTACACCTTC	CASSQGIRVDYGYTF
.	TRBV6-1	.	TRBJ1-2	TGTGCCAGCACCTTCCAGACAGGACGGGGCGGCTACACCTTC	CASTFQTGRGGYTF
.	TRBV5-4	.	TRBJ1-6	TGTGCCAGCAGCTTGGACTCGGCGGATAATTCACCCCTCCACTTT	CASSLDSADNSPLHF
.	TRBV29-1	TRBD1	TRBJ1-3	TGCAGCATGCAGACAGGGAACGAATCTGGAAACACCATATATTTT	CSMQTGNESGNTIYF
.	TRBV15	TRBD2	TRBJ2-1	TGTGCCACCAGCAGACCACCCACCAGCGGGATCTCCTACAATGAGCAGTTCTTC	CATSRPPTSGISYNEQFF
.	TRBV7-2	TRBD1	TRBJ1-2	TGTGCCAGCAGCTCGACAGGGGGCAGGGGGTATGGCTACACCTTC	CASSSTGGRGYGYTF
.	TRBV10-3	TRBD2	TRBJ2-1	TGTGCCATCAGTGAGCCCCTACTAGCGGGGGGGCGCAATGAGCAGTTCTTC	CAISEPLLAGGRNEQFF
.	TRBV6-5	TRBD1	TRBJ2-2	TGTGCCAGCAGGACAAGGACAGGGGGCTCCGGGGAGCTGTTTTTT	CASRTRTGGSGELFF
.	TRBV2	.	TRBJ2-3	TGTGCCAGCAGCGCCGAGACTGGGGCACCTAGCACAGATACGCAGTATTTT	CASSAETGAPSTDTQYF
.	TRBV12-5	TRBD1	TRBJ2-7	TGTGCTAGTGGTGGACAGGGCTCCTACGAGCAGTACTTC	CASGGQGSYEQYF
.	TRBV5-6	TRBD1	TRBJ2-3	TGTGCCAGCAGCCGGGACAGGGCAGATACGCAGTATTTT	CASSRDRADTQYF
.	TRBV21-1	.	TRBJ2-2	TGTGCCAGCACCCTCGATAGGGGGGGTTACACCGGGGAGCTGTTTTTT	CASTLDRGGYTGELFF
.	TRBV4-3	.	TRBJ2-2	TGCGCCAGCAGCCAAGATCAATACTGGAACACCGGGGAGCTGTTTTTT	CASSQDQYWNTGELFF
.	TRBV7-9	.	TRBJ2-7	TGTGCCAGCAGCCCAGGGCAGCAAGAGTTCTACGAGCAGTACTTC	CASSPGQQEFYEQYF
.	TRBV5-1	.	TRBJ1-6	TGCGCCAGCAGCTTGGAGCCAGGAGGAAATTCACCCCTCCACTTT	CASSLEPGGNSPLHF
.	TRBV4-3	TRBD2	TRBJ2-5	TGCGCCAGCAGCCAAGATTTTTTAGCGGGAGGTGTAGAGACCCAGTACTTC	CASSQDFLAGGVETQYF
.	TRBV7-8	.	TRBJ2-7	TGTGCCAGCAGCTTCCGGGACTCCTCGACCTACGAGCAGTACTTC	CASSFRDSSTYEQYF
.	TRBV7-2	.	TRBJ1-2	TGTGCCAGCAGCACCCAGGGGTACTATGGCTACACCTTC	CASSTQGYYGYTF
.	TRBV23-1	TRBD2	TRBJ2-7	TGCGCCAGCAGAAGACCGGGACCACTGGGGGGGACCCCACTTTTCTACGAGCAGTACTTC	CASRRPGPLGGTPLFYEQYF